A selection of T cell receptor beta chains follows, all from one sample in a study of beta chain features in type 1 diabetes. Data came from immunoSEQ multiplex PCR; TCRdb stores just in-frame clones and leaves some out. The sample records under 950,000 clones, roughly 17% being singletons. What was sequenced was naive CD4+ T cells from blood. The receptors stem from a young woman in good health. Each CDR3 is given with its conserved first and last residue. A D gene is named only where the DNA matches it firmly. Not all rows give a size; the values are once, few, many and, for expanded clones, a class.

clone size: -
J gene: TRBJ1-5
D gene: TRBD1
V gene: TRBV10-3
CDR3 DNA: TGTGCCATCAGTGTGACAGGGGGTTCTAATCAGCCCCAGCATTTT
CDR3 protein: CAISVTGGSNQPQHF

clone size: -
J gene: TRBJ2-5
D gene: TRBD1
V gene: TRBV7-9
CDR3 DNA: TGTGCCAGCAGCTCCCAGGGGGCCACCAAAGAGACCCAGTACTTC
CDR3 protein: CASSSQGATKETQYF

clone size: -
J gene: TRBJ1-1
D gene: -
V gene: TRBV28
CDR3 DNA: TGTGCCAGCAGTCGTTGGACTGAAGCTTTCTTT
CDR3 protein: CASSRWTEAFF

clone size: few
J gene: TRBJ2-7
D gene: -
V gene: TRBV2
CDR3 DNA: TGTGCCAGCAGTGAAGCATTAATAGGTAGGACCCCCTACGAGCAGTACTTC
CDR3 protein: CASSEALIGRTPYEQYF

clone size: -
J gene: TRBJ2-2
D gene: -
V gene: TRBV15
CDR3 DNA: TGTGCCACCAGCAGAACCGGAGGTGGCACCGGGGAGCTGTTTTTT
CDR3 protein: CATSRTGGGTGELFF

clone size: few
J gene: TRBJ1-4
D gene: -
V gene: TRBV11-2
CDR3 DNA: TGTGCCAGCAGCCCGAAGAGGGGTGAAAAACTGTTTTTT
CDR3 protein: CASSPKRGEKLFF

clone size: -
J gene: TRBJ2-7
D gene: -
V gene: TRBV7-2
CDR3 DNA: TGTGCCAGCAGCTTAGGGGGACCAACTTACGAGCAGTACTTC
CDR3 protein: CASSLGGPTYEQYF

clone size: -
J gene: TRBJ2-3
D gene: -
V gene: TRBV10-3
CDR3 DNA: TGTGCCATCACCGGGGAGGCTAGTTCTACAGATACGCAGTATTTT
CDR3 protein: CAITGEASSTDTQYF

clone size: few
J gene: TRBJ1-4
D gene: TRBD1
V gene: TRBV23-1
CDR3 DNA: TGCGCCAGCAGTCAATCTGGGCAGGGGGAGGAAAAACTGTTTTTT
CDR3 protein: CASSQSGQGEEKLFF

clone size: -
J gene: TRBJ2-1
D gene: TRBD2
V gene: TRBV7-2
CDR3 DNA: TGTGCCAGCAGCTTAGCGGGAGGGCCTATGTATGAGCAGTTCTTC
CDR3 protein: CASSLAGGPMYEQFF

clone size: few
J gene: TRBJ2-1
D gene: TRBD2
V gene: TRBV19
CDR3 DNA: TGTGCCAGTAGAACACTAGCGGGAGGGTATGAGCAGTTCTTC
CDR3 protein: CASRTLAGGYEQFF

clone size: -
J gene: TRBJ2-1
D gene: TRBD2
V gene: TRBV9
CDR3 DNA: TGTGCCAGCAGCGCCAGAGGGGAGGGAGGGCCAAGTGAGCAGTTCTTC
CDR3 protein: CASSARGEGGPSEQFF

clone size: few
J gene: TRBJ2-7
D gene: -
V gene: TRBV7-3
CDR3 DNA: TGTGCCAGCAGCTTAACGTCGGGAGATTACGAGCAGTACTTC
CDR3 protein: CASSLTSGDYEQYF

clone size: -
J gene: TRBJ2-4
D gene: -
V gene: TRBV2
CDR3 DNA: TGTGCCAGCAGTCAAGCAGGGTACTTCCAAAACATTCAGTACTTC
CDR3 protein: CASSQAGYFQNIQYF

clone size: -
J gene: TRBJ2-3
D gene: TRBD2
V gene: TRBV11-2
CDR3 DNA: TGTGCCAGCAGCTTACAGGCGGGAGGTCCCCGAGATACGCAGTATTTT
CDR3 protein: CASSLQAGGPRDTQYF

clone size: -
J gene: TRBJ1-3
D gene: -
V gene: TRBV9
CDR3 DNA: TGTGCCAGCAGCGTAACGGGGGCGTCTGGAAACACCATATATTTT
CDR3 protein: CASSVTGASGNTIYF

clone size: few
J gene: TRBJ1-4
D gene: -
V gene: TRBV27
CDR3 DNA: TGTGCCAGTACCTGGACAGCCACAACTAATGAAAAACTGTTTTTT
CDR3 protein: CASTWTATTNEKLFF

clone size: -
J gene: TRBJ2-7
D gene: -
V gene: TRBV10-3
CDR3 DNA: TGTGCCATCAAGGAAGTAGGGTCCTACGAGCAGTACTTC
CDR3 protein: CAIKEVGSYEQYF

clone size: few
J gene: TRBJ2-3
D gene: -
V gene: TRBV7-9
CDR3 DNA: TGTGCCAGCAGCCCCGGGGACGATACGCAGTATTTT
CDR3 protein: CASSPGDDTQYF

clone size: -
J gene: TRBJ1-5
D gene: -
V gene: TRBV7-2
CDR3 DNA: TGTGCCAGCAGCTTAGATTTAGACAGCCCCCCCCAGCATTTT
CDR3 protein: CASSLDLDSPPQHF

clone size: -
J gene: TRBJ2-1
D gene: -
V gene: TRBV11-2
CDR3 DNA: TGTGCCAGCAGCTTAGGCGGGGGGACAGGTGAGCAGTTCTTC
CDR3 protein: CASSLGGGTGEQFF

clone size: -
J gene: TRBJ2-7
D gene: -
V gene: TRBV23-1
CDR3 DNA: TGCGCCAGCAGTCAATGTACGCACGAGCAGTACTTC
CDR3 protein: CASSQCTHEQYF

clone size: -
J gene: TRBJ2-5
D gene: -
V gene: TRBV7-8
CDR3 DNA: TGTGCCAGCAGCTTATTTACGGAAGAGACCCAGTACTTC
CDR3 protein: CASSLFTEETQYF

clone size: -
J gene: TRBJ2-1
D gene: TRBD2
V gene: TRBV18
CDR3 DNA: TGTGCCAGCTCACCGAACGGGGAGGGCCTCAATGAGCAGTTCTTC
CDR3 protein: CASSPNGEGLNEQFF

clone size: few
J gene: TRBJ2-5
D gene: TRBD2
V gene: TRBV7-2
CDR3 DNA: TGTGCCAGCAGCTTGCAAGGACTAGCGACGGAGACCCAGTACTTC
CDR3 protein: CASSLQGLATETQYF

clone size: few
J gene: TRBJ2-2
D gene: -
V gene: TRBV6-4
CDR3 DNA: TGTGCCAGCAGGGAACTAGCACCTACCGGGGAGCTGTTTTTT
CDR3 protein: CASRELAPTGELFF

clone size: few
J gene: TRBJ2-1
D gene: TRBD2
V gene: TRBV4-3
CDR3 DNA: TGCGCCAGCAGCCGGGGGACTATATCGGTCAATGAGCAGTTCTTC
CDR3 protein: CASSRGTISVNEQFF

clone size: -
J gene: TRBJ1-1
D gene: -
V gene: TRBV5-4
CDR3 DNA: TGTGCCAGCAGCGGAGGTTGGGGGAAGAACACTGAAGCTTTCTTT
CDR3 protein: CASSGGWGKNTEAFF

clone size: few
J gene: TRBJ2-3
D gene: -
V gene: TRBV7-2
CDR3 DNA: TGTGCCAGCAGCTTAGTGAAAGGGGGGGATACGCAGTATTTT
CDR3 protein: CASSLVKGGDTQYF

clone size: -
J gene: TRBJ1-4
D gene: -
V gene: TRBV6-1
CDR3 DNA: TGTGCCAGCAGATCCCAGGTGGGAAATGAAAAACTGTTTTTT
CDR3 protein: CASRSQVGNEKLFF

clone size: few
J gene: TRBJ2-3
D gene: TRBD2
V gene: TRBV9
CDR3 DNA: TGTGCCAGCAGCGTATCGTCGACTAGCGGGAGAGCTGTCATCGGCACAGATACGCAGTATTTT
CDR3 protein: CASSVSSTSGRAVIGTDTQYF

clone size: once
J gene: TRBJ2-7
D gene: -
V gene: TRBV25-1
CDR3 DNA: TGTGCCAGCAGTGACGCGGGGAAATACGAGCAGTACTTC
CDR3 protein: CASSDAGKYEQYF

clone size: -
J gene: TRBJ2-5
D gene: -
V gene: TRBV14
CDR3 DNA: TGTGCCAGCAGCCAAGGCACAGGGCCAGAGAGAACCCAGTACTTC
CDR3 protein: CASSQGTGPERTQYF

clone size: -
J gene: TRBJ1-2
D gene: -
V gene: TRBV6-6
CDR3 DNA: TGTGCCAGCAGTACAGATAACTATGGCTACACCTTC
CDR3 protein: CASSTDNYGYTF

clone size: -
J gene: TRBJ2-7
D gene: -
V gene: TRBV6-1
CDR3 DNA: TGTGCCAGCATTCTAGGCGCAGCCGGAACCTACGAGCAGTACTTC
CDR3 protein: CASILGAAGTYEQYF

clone size: few
J gene: TRBJ2-7
D gene: -
V gene: TRBV28
CDR3 DNA: TGTGCCAGCTGCACAGGCGCCTTCTCCTACGAGCAGTACTTC
CDR3 protein: CASCTGAFSYEQYF

clone size: -
J gene: TRBJ2-4
D gene: TRBD1
V gene: TRBV12-5
CDR3 DNA: TGTGCTAGTGGTCGCCGGGACAGACAACTAGCCAAAAACATTCAGTACTTC
CDR3 protein: CASGRRDRQLAKNIQYF

clone size: -
J gene: TRBJ2-1
D gene: TRBD2
V gene: TRBV7-2
CDR3 DNA: TGTGCCAGCAGCTTGCCCATTAGCGGGAGGGGTATCTACAATGAGCAGTTCTTC
CDR3 protein: CASSLPISGRGIYNEQFF

clone size: -
J gene: TRBJ2-1
D gene: TRBD2
V gene: TRBV18
CDR3 DNA: TGTGCCAGCTCACCGCACCGACTAGCGGGAGGCTCCTACAATGAGCAGTTCTTC
CDR3 protein: CASSPHRLAGGSYNEQFF

clone size: few
J gene: TRBJ2-1
D gene: -
V gene: TRBV4-2
CDR3 DNA: TGTGCCAGCAGCCAAGCCGGGCTAGCAGGTTACAATGAGCAGTTCTTC
CDR3 protein: CASSQAGLAGYNEQFF

clone size: -
J gene: TRBJ1-5
D gene: TRBD1
V gene: TRBV19
CDR3 DNA: TGTGCCAGTAGTCTGACAGGGGGTAATCAGCCCCAGCATTTT
CDR3 protein: CASSLTGGNQPQHF

clone size: once
J gene: TRBJ2-2
D gene: TRBD1
V gene: TRBV5-1
CDR3 DNA: TGCGCCAGCAGCCGGGACAGGGGTTCCGGGGAGCTGTTTTTT
CDR3 protein: CASSRDRGSGELFF